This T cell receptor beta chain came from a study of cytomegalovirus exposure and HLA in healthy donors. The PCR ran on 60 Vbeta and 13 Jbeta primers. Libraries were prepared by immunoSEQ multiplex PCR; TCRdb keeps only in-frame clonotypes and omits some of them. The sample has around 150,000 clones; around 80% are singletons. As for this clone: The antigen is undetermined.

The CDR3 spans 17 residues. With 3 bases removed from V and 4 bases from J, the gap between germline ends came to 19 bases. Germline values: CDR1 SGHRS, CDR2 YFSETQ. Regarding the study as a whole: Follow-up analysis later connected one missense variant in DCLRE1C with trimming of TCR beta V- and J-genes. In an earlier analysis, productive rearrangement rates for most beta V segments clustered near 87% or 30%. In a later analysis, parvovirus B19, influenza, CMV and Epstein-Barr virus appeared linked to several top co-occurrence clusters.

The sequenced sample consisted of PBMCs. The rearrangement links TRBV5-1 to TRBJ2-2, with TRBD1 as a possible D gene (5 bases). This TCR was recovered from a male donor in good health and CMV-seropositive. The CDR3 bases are TGCGCCAGCAGCTGGTTGACCAGGGTATCGGTCACCGGGGAGCTGTTTTTT. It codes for CASSWLTRVSVTGELFF.